These 17 T cell receptor beta chains originate from one sample sequenced in a study of cytomegalovirus exposure and HLA in healthy donors. Repertoires were generated with immunoSEQ multiplex PCR, while TCRdb's copy carries only in-frame clones and drops some. This repertoire shows 120,000 or so clones, roughly 89% found once; its top ten account for 1.5% to 2%. Sequencing was done on a sample of PBMCs. The receptors here all came from a woman younger than 35 in good health and CMV-seronegative.

The CDR3 region is CASSQGLGADTGELFF. CDR3 in DNA: TGCGCCAGCAGCCAAGGGTTGGGGGCGGACACCGGGGAGCTGTTTTTT. The chain joins TRBV4-3 to TRBJ2-2; D might be TRBD1 (6 bases). V dropped 1 base and J dropped 3 bases, with 12 bases sitting between them. CDR3 length: 16 amino acids. The V gene's germline CDR1 is LGHNA and CDR2 YSLEER.

The J gene is TRBJ2-1, the V gene TRBV11-1; the match to TRBD1 covers 10 bases. Germline CDR1 and CDR2: SGHAT and FQDESV (reference sequence). V was clipped by 2 bases and J by 0 bases; unmatched bases: 7. The CDR3 runs 18 residues. The CDR3 DNA is TGTGCCAGCAGCTTATCGAGACAGGGGGCGAGCTCCTACAATGAGCAGTTCTTC. Translating it yields CASSLSRQGASSYNEQFF.

The chain uses TRBV18 and TRBJ2-5, with TRBD2 matching over 9 bases. V was pared by 3 bases and J by 1 base, with 6 bases of the junction left unmatched. CDR1 KGHSH and CDR2 LQKENI come from the germline V gene. This CDR3 is 16 amino acids long. The CDR3 DNA reads as TGTGCCAGCTCACCGGGGCGGGGGGGCCTCCAAGAGACCCAGTACTTC. Protein sequence: CASSPGRGGLQETQYF.

Comments on this clone: The junction differs from germline at one of its ends, possibly a read error. The rearrangement uses TRBV30 and TRBJ2-5; 8 bases agree with TRBD1. The CDR3 has 14 residues. The germline V gene has CDR1 GTSNPN and CDR2 SVGIG (reference sequence). CDR3 protein: CACSGQGGLETQYF. In nucleotides, the CDR3 is TGTGCCTGCAGTGGACAGGGAGGATTGGAGACCCAGTACTTC.

This chain joins TRBV10-3 and TRBJ2-2; 10 bases agree with TRBD2. Germline lookup yields CDR1 ENHRY and CDR2 SYGVKD. This CDR3 has 17 residues. V gave up 4 bases and J gave up 0 bases; unmatched junction bases: 5. The CDR3, as DNA: TGTGCCATCAGTGGAGGTAGCGGGAGGACGAACACCGGGGAGCTGTTTTTT. This translates into CAISGGSGRTNTGELFF.

The rearrangement uses TRBV4-1 and TRBJ2-3, with D maybe TRBD2 (5 bases). The CDR3 is made up of 17 amino acids. V lost 1 base and J 0 bases, leaving 14 bases between the germline ends. Germline assignment: CDR1 MGHRA and CDR2 YSYEKL. The CDR3 loop is CASSQGGHRPSTDTQYF. The DNA for the CDR3 is TGCGCCAGCAGCCAAGGAGGGCATAGACCTAGCACAGATACGCAGTATTTT.

The chain links TRBV19 to TRBJ1-4; D is perhaps TRBD1 (5 bases). V was clipped by 6 bases and J by 6 bases, with 11 bases between them. The CDR3 covers 13 residues. Germline values: CDR1 LNHDA, CDR2 SQIVND (reference sequence). DNA of the CDR3: TGTGCCAGTAGGTCGGGAGGGGATGAAAAACTGTTTTTT. The encoded protein is CASRSGGDEKLFF.

V usage is TRBV19 and J usage is TRBJ2-4; D is unclear. Between the trimmed V and J ends, which lost 5 bases and 2 bases, there was a span of 13 bases. Germline V gene sequence: CDR1 LNHDA, CDR2 SQIVND (reference sequence). This CDR3 has 15 amino acids. As DNA, the CDR3 is TGTGCCAGTAGTTGGGTAACGAGGACCAAAAACATTCAGTACTTC. Amino acid sequence: CASSWVTRTKNIQYF.

V gene TRBV9 combines with J gene TRBJ2-5, with a possible D match to TRBD1 (5 bases). CDR3 length: 13 amino acids. The V gene's germline CDR1 is SGDLS and CDR2 YYNGEE. The germline V and J ends were trimmed by 5 bases and 3 bases, with 11 bases remaining between them. CDR3 bases: TGTGCCAGCAGTGCAGGGTCGAAAGAGACCCAGTACTTC. Its translation: CASSAGSKETQYF.

The CDR3 region is CASSSQGGTEAFF. The CDR3 coding sequence is TGTGCCAGCAGCTCACAGGGGGGCACTGAAGCTTTCTTT. The chain employs TRBV7-2 and TRBJ1-1, with 8 positions matching TRBD1. The CDR3 is 13 residues long. The V gene end was trimmed by 4 bases and the J gene end by 4 bases; junction bases not matched to a gene: 2. Looked up from germline, CDR1 is SGHTA and CDR2 is FQGNSA. The variable domain in full, completed from reference TRBV7-2 and TRBJ1-1, reads GAGVSQSPSNKVTEKGKDVELRCDPISGHTALYWYRQSLGQGLEFLIYFQGNSAPDKSGLPSDRFSAERTGGSVSTLTIQRTQQEDSAVYLCASSSQGGTEAFFGQGTRLTVV.

The chain recombines TRBV4-2 with TRBJ2-2; the D gene is possibly TRBD1 (6 bases). Trimming took off 0 bases at V and 5 bases at J, with 13 bases between the two ends. Germline V gene data show CDR1 as LGHNA and CDR2 as YNFKEQ. The CDR3 spans 16 residues. CDR3 coding DNA: TGTGCCAGCAGCCAAGACAAGGGGGAAGGGACCGGGGAGCTGTTTTTT. It is translated as CASSQDKGEGTGELFF.

CDR3 nucleotides: TGTGCCAGCAGCCCCGTGGGACAGGCAGGTGGAAACACCATATATTTT. It is translated as CASSPVGQAGGNTIYF. J is TRBJ1-3 and V is TRBV11-2; 8 bases are shared with TRBD1. The CDR3 covers 16 residues. J was trimmed by 3 bases and V by 5 bases; bases with no gene match: 9. The germline CDR1 and CDR2 sequences are SGHAT and FQNNGV.

This clone has only a few counts. V gene TRBV10-2 combines with J gene TRBJ2-7, with D perhaps TRBD1 (6 bases). The CDR3 sequence is 14 residues long. The germline V gene encodes CDR1 WSHSY and CDR2 SAAADI. The ends were cut back, 3 bases at V and 1 base at J, with 10 bases in the middle. The CDR3 is CASSETGPSYEQYF. The CDR3 nucleotides are TGCGCCAGCAGTGAAACAGGGCCTTCCTACGAGCAGTACTTC.

This clone showed up just once. The V and J genes are TRBV10-1 and TRBJ1-1, with unresolved D. Trimming removed 2 bases from V and 0 bases from J, with 10 bases in between. This CDR3 region has 15 residues. Germline lookup yields CDR1 WNHNN and CDR2 SYGVQD (reference sequence). The CDR3 DNA reads as TGCGCCAGCAGTGAGGTTCCAAGCCTGAACACTGAAGCTTTCTTT. Residues: CASSEVPSLNTEAFF.

The J gene is TRBJ1-3, the V gene TRBV10-3; D is unresolved. The CDR3 sequence is 13 residues long. V was pared by 2 bases and J by 4 bases, with 6 bases between. Germline V gene data show CDR1 as ENHRY and CDR2 as SYGVKD. Here the CDR3 DNA reads TGTGCCATCAGTGAGGGGCGAGGAAACACCATATATTTT. This translates into CAISEGRGNTIYF.

V is TRBV29-1 and J is TRBJ2-3, with a tentative D call TRBD2 (5 bases). V was clipped by 3 bases and J by 3 bases, with 13 bases between them. CDR3 length: 14 residues. CDR1 SQVTM and CDR2 ANQGSEA come from the germline V gene. Written as DNA, the CDR3 is TGCAGCGTTGAGCGGGTATTGGGGACAGATACGCAGTATTTT. Translation: CSVERVLGTDTQYF.

The chain uses TRBV28 and TRBJ1-2; TRBD1 matches at 9 bases. The CDR3 is 14 residues long. The trim removed 1 base at V and 10 bases at J, leaving 7 bases unmatched. Germline CDR1 and CDR2: MDHEN and SYDVKM. CDR3 in amino acids: CASSLSVGTGHYTF. DNA of the CDR3: TGTGCCAGCAGTTTATCGGTGGGGACAGGGCACTACACCTTC.